Below, 14 T cell receptor beta chains from the same sample are listed, as sequenced in a study of low-dose radiotherapy and immunotherapy resistance in tumors. Covering alpha and beta chains, TRAV- and TRBV-specific primers were used for the first-strand cDNA. A constant-region primer paired with the V-primer adapter amplified TCRs over roughly 18 PCR cycles. Each CDR3 protein is one row after TCRdb ran MiXCR on the reads. The sample lists just over 14,000 distinct CDR3 sequences, roughly 48% seen once, with around 3.8% in the top ten. These receptors originate from a human donor with advanced metastatic prostate, ovarian, gallbladder or colorectal cancer (not recorded which). This table probably holds off-target reads from a library built for another chain.

This clonotype is labeled medium-sized. V usage is TRBV28 and J usage is TRBJ2-7, with 7 positions matching TRBD2. Germline V gives CDR1 MDHEN, CDR2 SYDVKM. The CDR3 extends over 16 amino acids. V lost 6 bases to trimming and J lost 4 bases; unmatched junction nucleotides: 15. CDR3 sequence: CASSRGPFILAYEQYF. For the CDR3, the DNA is TGTGCCAGCAGCCGAGGCCCCTTTATACTAGCGTACGAGCAGTACTTC.

The rearrangement uses TRBV24-1 and TRBJ2-7; D ambiguous. Germline V gene sequence: CDR1 KGHDR, CDR2 SFDVKD. The germline V and J ends were trimmed by 2 bases and 6 bases, with 10 bases remaining between them. The CDR3 is 13 residues long. The CDR3 protein is CATSDSRGGEQYF. The CDR3 DNA sequence: TGTGCCACCAGTGATTCCCGCGGTGGCGAGCAGTACTTC.

V is TRBV15 and J is TRBJ1-1; D unresolved. This CDR3 contains 13 residues. The germline V and J ends were trimmed by 0 bases and 8 bases, with 10 bases remaining between them. Per germline, CDR1 LNHNV and CDR2 YYDKDF (reference sequence). The CDR3 DNA follows: TGTGCCACCAGCAGAGAATGGACCGCCGAAGCTTTCTTT. Protein product: CATSREWTAEAFF.

This chain uses TRBV21-1 with TRBJ2-7. TRBV21-1 is a recognized pseudogene. The CDR3 is 15 residues long. DNA of the CDR3: TGTGCCAGCAGCAAAGAGGAGACAAACTCCTACGAGCAGTACTTC. This codes for CASSKEETNSYEQYF.

The chain recombines TRBV4-3 with TRBJ2-7, with TRBD1 matching 8 bases. Germline trimming cut 3 bases from V and 5 bases from J; bases unmatched to any gene: 18. Germline V gene lookup returns CDR1 LGHNA and CDR2 YSLEER. CDR3 length: 18 amino acids. CDR3: CASSQSDRGLHRRDEQYF. Here the CDR3 DNA reads TGCGCCAGCAGCCAGAGCGACAGGGGATTGCATAGGAGGGACGAGCAGTACTTC.

Concerning this clonotype itself: At one of its ends the junction is not consistent with the germline gene, which may arise from a read error. The rearrangement links TRBV6-5 to TRBJ2-7; 12 nucleotides align to TRBD2. The CDR3 sequence is 14 residues long. Germline V lookup: CDR1 MNHEY, CDR2 SVGAGI. The CDR3 spells CASTPGLAGHVPIF. CDR3 in DNA: TGTGCCAGCACCCCGGGACTAGCGGGTCATGTCCCGATTTTC.

This chain links TRBV20-1 with TRBJ2-1; 8 bases fit TRBD2. Germline values: CDR1 DFQATT, CDR2 SNEGSKA (reference sequence). This CDR3 has 10 amino acids. V was clipped by 8 bases and J by 8 bases; unmatched bases: 2. The CDR3 sequence: CSPGRDEQFF. The CDR3 coding sequence is TGCAGTCCCGGGAGGGATGAGCAGTTCTTC.

This clonotype was picked up a small number of times. V usage is TRBV7-2 and J usage is TRBJ2-5; D gene unclear. The CDR3 loop spans 14 amino acids. CDR1 and CDR2 (germline): SGHTA, FQGNSA. V dropped 1 base and J dropped 1 base, with 7 bases sitting between them. The CDR3 reads CASSLVRGQETQYF. The DNA of the CDR3 is TGTGCCAGCAGCTTAGTCCGCGGCCAAGAGACCCAGTACTTC.

This sequence joins TRBV10-1 and TRBJ2-7; D not certain. The CDR3 loop spans 12 amino acids. With 4 bases removed from V and 6 bases from J, the gap between germline ends came to 10 bases. From germline, CDR1 is WNHNN and CDR2 SYGVQD (reference sequence). CDR3 amino acids: CASSVGHSEQYF. CDR3 sequence (DNA): TGCGCCAGCAGTGTGGGTCACAGCGAGCAGTACTTC.

This clonotype turned up a few times. The V and J genes are TRBV7-3 and TRBJ1-2; TRBD1 agrees at 7 bases. J lost 7 bases, V lost 0 bases, and 5 bases had no gene match. Germline V CDR1 and CDR2: SGHTA, FQGTGA. This CDR3 is built from 14 residues. DNA of the CDR3: TGTGCCAGCAGCTTAACAACAGGGGTGGCTGGCTACACCTTC. This codes for CASSLTTGVAGYTF.

This clonotype was seen a few times. The chain employs TRBV5-5 and TRBJ2-5, with 11 bases identical to TRBD2. CDR1 and CDR2 (germline): SGHKS, YYEKEE (reference sequence). Unmatched junction bases numbered 9, after V lost 4 bases and J lost 7 bases. The CDR3 runs to 15 residues. The CDR3 sequence is CASSGVGLAEPTQYF. The CDR3 nucleotides are TGTGCCAGCAGCGGGGTGGGACTAGCGGAACCGACCCAGTACTTC.

This clonotype has a handful of counts. The genes are TRBV4-2 and TRBJ1-1, with 9 bases that match TRBD1. The length of the CDR3 is 14 residues. Germline loops: CDR1 LGHNA, CDR2 YNFKEQ. J was trimmed by 3 bases and V by 4 bases; bases with no gene match: 3. The CDR3 region has the DNA TGTGCCAGCAGCCGGGACAGGGTTGACACTGAAGCTTTCTTT. As protein: CASSRDRVDTEAFF.

This sequence joins TRBV5-1 and TRBJ2-7; D may be TRBD2 (5 bases). Germline V CDR1 and CDR2: SGHRS, YFSETQ. V shed 0 bases and J shed 3 bases, with 13 bases lying between them. This CDR3 has 15 residues. CDR3 protein: CASSLDTPEVYEQYF. The DNA for the CDR3 is TGCGCCAGCAGCTTGGATACGCCGGAGGTCTACGAGCAGTACTTC.

Here the CDR3 reads CASSLWVAGELFF. The CDR3 nucleotides are TGTGCCAGCAGTTTATGGGTAGCGGGGGAGCTGTTTTTT. This chain uses TRBV28 with TRBJ2-2, with D tentatively TRBD2 (5 bases). V lost 0 bases to trimming and J lost 8 bases, with 7 bases between them. In germline, CDR1 is MDHEN, CDR2 SYDVKM. The CDR3 extends over 13 amino acids.